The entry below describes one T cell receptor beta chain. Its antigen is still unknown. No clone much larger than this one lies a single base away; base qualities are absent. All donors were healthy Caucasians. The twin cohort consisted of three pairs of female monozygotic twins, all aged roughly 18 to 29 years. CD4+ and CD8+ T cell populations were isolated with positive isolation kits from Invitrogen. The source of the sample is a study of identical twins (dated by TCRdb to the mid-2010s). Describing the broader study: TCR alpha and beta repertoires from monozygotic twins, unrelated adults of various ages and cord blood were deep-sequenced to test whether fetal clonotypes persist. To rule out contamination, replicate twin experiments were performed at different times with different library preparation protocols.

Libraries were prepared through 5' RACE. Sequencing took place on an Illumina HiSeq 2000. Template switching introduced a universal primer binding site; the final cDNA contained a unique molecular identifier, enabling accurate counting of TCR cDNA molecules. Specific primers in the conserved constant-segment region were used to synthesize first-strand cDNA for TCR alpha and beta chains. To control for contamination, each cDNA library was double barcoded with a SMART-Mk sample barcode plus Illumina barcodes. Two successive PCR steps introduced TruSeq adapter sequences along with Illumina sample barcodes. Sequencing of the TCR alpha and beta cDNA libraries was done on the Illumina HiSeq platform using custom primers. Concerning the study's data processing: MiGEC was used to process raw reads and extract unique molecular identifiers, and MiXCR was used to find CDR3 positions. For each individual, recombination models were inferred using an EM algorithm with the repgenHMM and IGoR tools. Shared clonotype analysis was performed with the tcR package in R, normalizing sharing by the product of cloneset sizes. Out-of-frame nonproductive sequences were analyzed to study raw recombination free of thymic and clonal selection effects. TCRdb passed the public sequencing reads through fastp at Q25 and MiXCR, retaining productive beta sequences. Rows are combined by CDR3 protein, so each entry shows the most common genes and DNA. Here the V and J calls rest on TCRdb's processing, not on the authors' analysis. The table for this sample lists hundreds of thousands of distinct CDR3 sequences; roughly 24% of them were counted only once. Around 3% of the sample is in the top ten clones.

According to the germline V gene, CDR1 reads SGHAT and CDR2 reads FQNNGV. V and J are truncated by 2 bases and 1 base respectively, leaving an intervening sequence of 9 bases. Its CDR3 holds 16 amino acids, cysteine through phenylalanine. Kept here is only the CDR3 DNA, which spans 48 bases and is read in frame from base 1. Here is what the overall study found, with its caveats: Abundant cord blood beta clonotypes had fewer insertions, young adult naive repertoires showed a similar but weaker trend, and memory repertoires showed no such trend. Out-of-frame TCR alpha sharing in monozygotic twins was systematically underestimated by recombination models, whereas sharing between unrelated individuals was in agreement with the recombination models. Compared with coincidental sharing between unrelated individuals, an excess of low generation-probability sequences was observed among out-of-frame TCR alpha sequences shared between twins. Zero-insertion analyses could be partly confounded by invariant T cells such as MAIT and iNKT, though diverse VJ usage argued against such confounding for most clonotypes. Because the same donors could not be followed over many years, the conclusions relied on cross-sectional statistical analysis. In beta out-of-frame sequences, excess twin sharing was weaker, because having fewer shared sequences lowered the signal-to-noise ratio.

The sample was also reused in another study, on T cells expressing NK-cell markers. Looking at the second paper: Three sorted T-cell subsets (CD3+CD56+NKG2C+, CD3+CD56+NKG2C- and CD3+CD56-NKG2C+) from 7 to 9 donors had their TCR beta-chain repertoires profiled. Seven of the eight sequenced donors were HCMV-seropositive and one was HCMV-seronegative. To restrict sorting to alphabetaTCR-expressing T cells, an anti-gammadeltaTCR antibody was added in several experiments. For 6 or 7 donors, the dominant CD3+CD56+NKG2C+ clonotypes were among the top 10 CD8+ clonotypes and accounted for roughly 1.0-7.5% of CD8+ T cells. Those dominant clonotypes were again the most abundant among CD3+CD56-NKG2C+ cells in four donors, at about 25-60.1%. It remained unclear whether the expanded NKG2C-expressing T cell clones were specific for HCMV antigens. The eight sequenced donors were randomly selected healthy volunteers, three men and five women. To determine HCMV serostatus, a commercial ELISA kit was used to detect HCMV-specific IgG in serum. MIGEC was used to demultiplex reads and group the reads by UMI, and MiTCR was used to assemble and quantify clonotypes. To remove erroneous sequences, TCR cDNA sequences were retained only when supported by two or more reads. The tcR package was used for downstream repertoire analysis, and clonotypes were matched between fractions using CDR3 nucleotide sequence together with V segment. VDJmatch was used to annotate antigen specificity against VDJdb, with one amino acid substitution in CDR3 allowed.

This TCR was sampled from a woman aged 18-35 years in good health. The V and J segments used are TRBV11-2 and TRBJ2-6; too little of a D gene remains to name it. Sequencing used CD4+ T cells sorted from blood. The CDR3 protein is CASSLRPPSGANVLTF. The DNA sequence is TGTGCCAGCAGCTTAAGGCCCCCGTCTGGGGCCAACGTCCTGACTTTC.